Described below is a single T cell receptor beta chain sequence and its context. Its antigen specificity is not known. No much larger clone is present one base from it, and per-base qualities are unavailable. At one collaborating source in Seattle, patients were enrolled during active infection and were followed longitudinally through the course of disease. Whole blood was collected in K2EDTA tubes by collaborating institutions according to the institutions' own protocols. Collaborator samples were shipped for TCRbeta analysis as frozen whole blood, isolated PBMCs, or DNA extracted from either sample type. The sample belongs to a study of blood T cell repertoires in COVID-19 (dated by TCRdb to 2020 to 2021). For the study in its entirety: The collaborator samples originated in the United States, Italy and Spain and spanned the acute and convalescent phases of COVID-19. The prospective study material was composed of cDNA or gDNA derived from T cells, B-cell-depleted T cells, or PBMCs. Deeply sampled blood TCRbeta repertoires from subjects exposed to, actively infected with, or recovered from COVID-19 were included in the dataset. A freely available public database, intended as a resource for researchers studying the immune response to SARS-CoV-2, is where the repertoires were released. The samples were drawn from two sources: the first 160 participants of the ongoing ImmuneRACE study, and some 1,300 subjects contributed by 6 global collaborators. Sample metadata almost always included a de-identified subject ID, COVID-19 status, age in years and sex. Where available, HLA class I and class II types were obtained from metadata supplied by the sample provider rather than from assay-based typing. Overall study outcomes, separate from this receptor: How much clinical and demographic metadata was included differed by source and by participant, and the metadata was provided uncurated.

Looking up the germline V gene yields CDR1 KGHSH and CDR2 LQKENI. V and J lose 3 bases and 2 bases, and a span of 13 bases separates them. The CDR3 numbers 16 residues from cysteine through phenylalanine. Only the CDR3 region is kept as DNA, spanning 48 bases read in frame from base 1. TCRbeta CDR3 regions were amplified from genomic DNA using the immunoSEQ Assay, a bias-controlled multiplex PCR. In the original analysis: Within the assay, amplification of reference gene primers was used to estimate how many nucleated cells each sample contained. To quantify the absolute abundance of each unique TCRbeta CDR3 rearrangement, sequence reads were collapsed and filtered. Productive Simpson clonality was computed per sample as the square root of Simpson's diversity index over productive rearrangements. TCRdb mirrors the immuneACCESS table, restricted to in-frame sequences. Some clones are absent from its copies; in checked studies, under half trace to an unresolved V gene, and the reason for the others is unknown. The DNA gave D and trimming, while V, J and clone size come from that table. For this sample there are about 220,000 clones; 82% appear just once. The ten largest clones add up to 7.5% to 9.5% of the sample.

The chain is encoded by TRBV18 joined to TRBJ1-4, with the D gene too uncertain to name. Sequenced input: peripheral blood. This TCR was recovered from a woman aged 80 or over with COVID-19, enrolled during active disease. In nucleotides, the sequence is TGTGCCAGCTCACCGGCCAGTCGATCGACTAATGAAAAACTGTTTTTT. Its amino acids are CASSPASRSTNEKLFF. The CDR3, completed at both ends by the reference TRBV18 and TRBJ1-4 genes, gives the full variable domain NAGVMQNPRHLVRRRGQEARLRCSPMKGHSHVYWYRQLPEEGLKFMVYLQKENIIDESGMPKERFSAEFPKEGPSILRIQQVVRGDSAAYFCASSPASRSTNEKLFFGSGTQLSVL.